A single sample gave rise to the 12 T cell receptor beta chains below, sequenced in a study of blood T cell repertoires in COVID-19. Some clones are missing from TCRdb's copy, which holds only in-frame ones; the method was immunoSEQ multiplex PCR. The sample consists of 40,000 to 50,000 clones, around 83% of them appearing once. The sample was peripheral blood. The receptors shown here come from a woman older than 75 with acute or convalescent COVID-19.

This chain connects TRBV10-2 to TRBJ1-3, with 8 bases matching TRBD1. The CDR3 is made up of 16 amino acids. V was clipped by 7 bases and J by 7 bases; unmatched bases: 15. Germline V CDR1 and CDR2: WSHSY, SAAADI. CDR3 DNA: TGCGCCAGCATCCCAGTCCCGGACAGGGCGGGGAACACCATATATTTT. Protein: CASIPVPDRAGNTIYF.

This chain connects TRBV7-9 to TRBJ2-3; D perhaps matches TRBD2 (6 bases). With 5 bases removed from V and 4 bases from J, the gap between germline ends came to 16 bases. Germline assignment: CDR1 SEHNR and CDR2 FQNEAQ (reference sequence). The CDR3 is 15 amino acids. The CDR3 spells CASSVFGGESDTQYF. CDR3 coding DNA: TGTGCCAGCAGCGTATTTGGCGGGGAATCAGATACGCAGTATTTT.

In its sample, this clone was seen a few times. The J gene is TRBJ1-3, the V gene TRBV5-1; no firm D call. Deletions cut 0 bases from V and 8 bases from J, with 18 bases between. The CDR3 length is 16 residues. Germline CDR1 is SGHRS and CDR2 is YFSETQ. The DNA for the CDR3 is TGCGCCAGCAGCTTGGTGTCGTCGCGGGCAGCGGACACCATATATTTT. Amino acid sequence: CASSLVSSRAADTIYF.

The chain recombines TRBV30 with TRBJ2-2; TRBD1 is a possible D gene (6 bases). Trimming pared 3 bases from V and 4 bases from J, leaving 12 bases between. The CDR3 contains 14 residues. Germline assignment: CDR1 GTSNPN and CDR2 SVGIG (reference sequence). In nucleotides, the CDR3 is TGTGCCTGGAGACTGGGGGCGAGCACCGGGGAGCTGTTTTTT. Residues: CAWRLGASTGELFF.

The chain employs TRBV5-4 and TRBJ2-3, with 8 bases fitting TRBD2. Trimming cost V 4 bases and J 4 bases; bases outside gene matches: 11. The CDR3 sequence is 16 residues long. Germline V CDR1 and CDR2: SGHNT, YYREEE (reference sequence). Here the CDR3 DNA reads TGTGCCAGCAGCCCCCCCGGCGCGCGGGGGGCAGATACGCAGTATTTT. It specifies CASSPPGARGADTQYF.

This rearrangement joins TRBV9 to TRBJ2-7, with D unclear. CDR3 length equals 15 residues. Germline-derived CDR1 and CDR2 are SGDLS and YYNGEE. The V gene lost 0 bases and the J gene lost 3 bases, with 13 bases spanning the gap. The DNA of the CDR3 is TGTGCCAGCAGCGTAGGAAGCCTACCTTACTACGAGCAGTACTTC. Translating gives CASSVGSLPYYEQYF.

This chain connects TRBV5-6 to TRBJ1-1, with TRBD1 matching over 7 bases. The trim removed 4 bases at V and 3 bases at J, leaving 9 bases unmatched. The CDR3 spans 15 residues. CDR1 SGHDT and CDR2 YYEEEE come from the germline V gene. The CDR3 coding sequence is TGTGCCAGCAGCCGGGCGACAGGGTCGTACACTGAAGCTTTCTTT. Protein product: CASSRATGSYTEAFF.

This chain joins TRBV19 and TRBJ1-6; TRBD1 matches at 11 bases. Germline assignment: CDR1 LNHDA and CDR2 SQIVND (reference sequence). V lost 6 bases and J lost 9; bases outside the gene matches: 4. The CDR3 spans 14 residues. The CDR3 region has the DNA TGTGCCAGTAGAGCCGGGACAGGGGGTTCACCCCTCCACTTT. Protein product: CASRAGTGGSPLHF.

This clone was detected only a few times. The chain employs TRBV7-2 and TRBJ1-4; TRBD1 matches at 9 bases. CDR1 is SGHTA, CDR2 FQGNSA, per germline. The V gene end was trimmed by 4 bases and the J gene end by 8 bases; junction bases not matched to a gene: 8. This CDR3 has 15 amino acids. DNA for the CDR3: TGTGCCAGCAGCTCCACCGGGACAGGGTTCGAAAAACTGTTTTTT. This codes for CASSSTGTGFEKLFF.

This chain uses TRBV7-6 with TRBJ1-3; 7 bases map to TRBD1. The J segment lost 1 base and the V segment lost 4 bases, leaving 4 bases of the junction unmatched. The CDR3 totals 15 residues. Germline assignment: CDR1 SGHVS and CDR2 FNYEAQ. The CDR3 sequence: CASSSDRASGNTIYF. The CDR3 coding sequence is TGTGCCAGCAGCTCTGACAGGGCTTCTGGAAACACCATATATTTT.

This chain links TRBV7-3 with TRBJ1-1; TRBD1 might be the D (6 bases). V lost 5 bases, J lost 1 base, and 8 bases lay in between. Germline V gene sequence: CDR1 SGHTA, CDR2 FQGTGA. This CDR3 has 13 residues. CDR3 region: CASSTDRNTEAFF. CDR3 DNA: TGTGCCAGCAGCACGGACAGGAACACTGAAGCTTTCTTT.

The chain carries TRBV5-1 and TRBJ1-2, with no clear D. CDR1 and CDR2 from the germline V gene are SGHRS and YFSETQ. The V end lost 0 bases, the J end lost 5 bases, and 17 bases lay between the germline ends. The length of the CDR3 is 16 residues. DNA for the CDR3: TGCGCCAGCAGCTTGGCCCCCCGGAATAGCGTTTATGGCTACACCTTC. It codes for CASSLAPRNSVYGYTF.